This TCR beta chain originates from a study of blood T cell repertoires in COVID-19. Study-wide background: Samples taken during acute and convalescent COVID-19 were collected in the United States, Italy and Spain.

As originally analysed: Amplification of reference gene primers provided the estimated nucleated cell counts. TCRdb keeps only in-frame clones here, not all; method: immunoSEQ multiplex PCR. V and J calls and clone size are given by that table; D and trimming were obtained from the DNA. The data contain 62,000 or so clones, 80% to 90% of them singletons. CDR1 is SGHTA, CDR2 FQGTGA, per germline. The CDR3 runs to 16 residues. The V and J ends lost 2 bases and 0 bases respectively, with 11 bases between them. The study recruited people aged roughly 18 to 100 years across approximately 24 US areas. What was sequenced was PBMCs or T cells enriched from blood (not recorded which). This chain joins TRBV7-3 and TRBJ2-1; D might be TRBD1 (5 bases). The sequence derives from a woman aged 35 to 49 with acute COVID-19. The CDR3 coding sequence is TGTGCCAGCAGCTTATTTCAGGGCAGCTCCTACAATGAGCAGTTCTTC. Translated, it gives CASSLFQGSSYNEQFF. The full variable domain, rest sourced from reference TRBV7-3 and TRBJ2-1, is GAGVSQTPSNKVTEKGKYVELRCDPISGHTALYWYRQSLGQGPEFLIYFQGTGAADDSGLPNDRFFAVRPEGSVSTLKIQRTERGDSAVYLCASSLFQGSSYNEQFFGPGTRLTVL.